Listed below are T cell receptor beta chains from one sample, sequenced in a study of cytomegalovirus exposure and HLA in healthy donors. The data were produced by immunoSEQ multiplex PCR, yet TCRdb's version contains in-frame clones alone and is incomplete. Of 260,000 or so clones in the sample, 90% were seen once. Sequenced: PBMCs. These receptors were taken from a woman younger than 45 in good health and CMV-seronegative. CDR3s include the opening cysteine and the closing phenylalanine or tryptophan. The order of the fields is D gene, clone size, J gene, V gene, CDR3 DNA, CDR3 protein. The D gene is left open where the match is weak. Rows give clone size only sometimes, using once, few, many, or a class for an expanded clone.

>-|once|TRBJ2-5|TRBV11-3
TGTGCCAGCAGCGCTGATGGAGAGACCCAGTACTTC
CASSADGETQYF
>TRBD2|-|TRBJ2-1|TRBV28
TGTGCCAGCAGTCTCCCTACCCCGGGGACTAGCGGGAACCTCGATGAGCAGTTCTTC
CASSLPTPGTSGNLDEQFF
>-|-|TRBJ2-3|TRBV27
TGTGCCAGCAGTCCAAGACAAGGCCCAGATACGCAGTATTTT
CASSPRQGPDTQYF
>-|-|TRBJ1-1|TRBV4-1
TGCGCCAGCAGCTTACAAATGAACACTGAAGCTTTCTTT
CASSLQMNTEAFF
>-|-|TRBJ1-5|TRBV15
TGTGCCACCAACCCGCGGGCCCAGCATTTT
CATNPRAQHF
>-|once|TRBJ1-1|TRBV6-5
TGTGCCAGCAGTTACTGGACCCTTGGGCGCTCTGAAGCTTTCTTT
CASSYWTLGRSEAFF
>TRBD2|-|TRBJ2-1|TRBV7-9
TGTGCCAGCAGCCCCCGACTAGCGAACAATGAGCAGTTCTTC
CASSPRLANNEQFF
>-|-|TRBJ1-5|TRBV27
TGTGCCAGCGGACTCATCCAGCCCCAGCATTTT
CASGLIQPQHF
>-|-|TRBJ2-2|TRBV4-3
TGCGCCAGCAGCCAAGAGAATAGCGCCGGGGAGCTGTTTTTT
CASSQENSAGELFF
>-|once|TRBJ1-1|TRBV6-5
TGTGCCAGCAGCTCTCCCACTGAAGCTTTCTTT
CASSSPTEAFF
>TRBD2|-|TRBJ2-3|TRBV9
TGTGCCAGCAGCGTAGGGCCGGGAGGGCCGTTGGATACGCAGTATTTT
CASSVGPGGPLDTQYF
>-|-|TRBJ2-5|TRBV19
TGTGCCAGTAGTATTTCTCCGAAAGAGACCCAGTACTTC
CASSISPKETQYF
>-|-|TRBJ2-7|TRBV7-6
TGTGCCAGCAGCTTAAACGCTAACTACGAGCAGTACTTC
CASSLNANYEQYF
>-|-|TRBJ2-7|TRBV7-2
TGTGCCAGCAGCTCAAACCTTTTCTACGAGCAGTACTTC
CASSSNLFYEQYF
>TRBD1|once|TRBJ2-3|TRBV29-1
TGCAGCGTTTCACAGGGGCTCGTATCAGATACGCAGTATTTT
CSVSQGLVSDTQYF
>TRBD1|once|TRBJ2-7|TRBV5-1
TGCGCCAGCAGCCCAGGGGGCAATGGCTACGAGCAGTACTTC
CASSPGGNGYEQYF
>TRBD1|-|TRBJ2-6|TRBV7-9
TGTGCCAGCAGCTTAGGATGGACAGGGGGCACTGGGGCCAACGTCCTGACTTTC
CASSLGWTGGTGANVLTF
>-|-|TRBJ2-5|TRBV27
TGTGCCAGCAGTCCAGGTTTGTCAGGGACAGAGACCCAGTACTTC
CASSPGLSGTETQYF
>-|-|TRBJ1-5|TRBV9
TGTGCCAGCAGCGTAGCCCCCGCGGGAGGGCCCCAGCATTTT
CASSVAPAGGPQHF
>-|-|TRBJ1-2|TRBV25-1
TGTGCCAGCGAAAACTATGGCTACACCTTC
CASENYGYTF
>TRBD2|once|TRBJ2-1|TRBV5-5
TGTGCCAGCAGCGTCCAGCGGGATCCCAATGAGCAGTTCTTC
CASSVQRDPNEQFF
>-|once|TRBJ2-7|TRBV9
TGTGCCAGCAGCGTACTAAGGAGCGCCGAATTGGACGAGCAGTACTTC
CASSVLRSAELDEQYF
>-|-|TRBJ1-2|TRBV28
TGTGCCAGCAGTGGCAGGGGACCCAACTATGGCTACACCTTC
CASSGRGPNYGYTF
>-|-|TRBJ2-2|TRBV5-1
TGCGCCAGCAGCTTGGGACAGGGAGGGAGAAACACCGGGGAGCTGTTTTTT
CASSLGQGGRNTGELFF
>TRBD1|-|TRBJ2-7|TRBV18
TGTGCCAGCTCACCACGGGGACAGATCTCCTACGAGCAGTACTTC
CASSPRGQISYEQYF
>-|few|TRBJ2-7|TRBV11-2
TGTGCCAGCAGCTTAGAACCTTATTACGAGCAGTACTTC
CASSLEPYYEQYF
>TRBD1|-|TRBJ2-7|TRBV19
TGTGCCAGTAGTATAGGGGACAGCTACGAGCAGTACTTC
CASSIGDSYEQYF
>TRBD1|-|TRBJ1-2|TRBV14
TGTGCCAGCAGCTCCGGGACAGGGGTTTACTATGGCTACACCTTC
CASSSGTGVYYGYTF
>-|-|TRBJ2-7|TRBV6-1
TGTGCCAGCAGTTTGGGGGCAGGGAACTCCTACGAGCAGTACTTC
CASSLGAGNSYEQYF
>TRBD2|-|TRBJ2-1|TRBV15
TGTGCCACCAGCAGCTTAGCGGGAGTATCATTATATGAGCAGTTCTTC
CATSSLAGVSLYEQFF
>-|-|TRBJ1-5|TRBV28
TGTGCCAGCAGTTTGGGAGGGGGCAATCAGCCCCAGCATTTT
CASSLGGGNQPQHF
>-|-|TRBJ2-5|TRBV6-1
TGTGCCAGCAGTGAACTAGTTGGTGGAGGGCAAGAGACCCAGTACTTC
CASSELVGGGQETQYF
>TRBD1|once|TRBJ1-2|TRBV7-3
TGTGCCAGCAGCTTAACGGGACAGGGTGTAAATAACTATGGCTACACCTTC
CASSLTGQGVNNYGYTF
>TRBD1|-|TRBJ2-7|TRBV27
TGTGCCAGCACCACCGGGACAGGCCTTGGTGGCGAGCAGTACTTC
CASTTGTGLGGEQYF
>-|-|TRBJ1-2|TRBV27
TGTGCCAGCAGTTTATCGGCCGGGAACTATGGCTACACCTTC
CASSLSAGNYGYTF
>-|-|TRBJ1-1|TRBV11-2
TGTGCCAGCAGCTTAGCCCTAAACACTGAAGCTTTCTTT
CASSLALNTEAFF
>-|-|TRBJ2-3|TRBV7-3
TGTGCCAGCAGTTTAGCGGCGGCAGATACGCAGTATTTT
CASSLAAADTQYF
>-|-|TRBJ2-5|TRBV19
TGTGCCAGTACCCGGGGGGGGACAGGCCAAGAGACCCAGTACTTC
CASTRGGTGQETQYF
>-|-|TRBJ1-1|TRBV29-1
TGCAGCGACGGACAGCCGAACACTGAAGCTTTCTTT
CSDGQPNTEAFF
>TRBD2|-|TRBJ2-7|TRBV2
TGTGCCAGCAGTGAAGGGGTAGCGGGAGTAGATGGGCCGTACTTC
CASSEGVAGVDGPYF
>-|-|TRBJ2-5|TRBV11-3
TGTGCCAGCAGCTTAGATCCGGGACATTATCAAGAGACCCAGTACTTC
CASSLDPGHYQETQYF
>-|-|TRBJ1-4|TRBV18
TGTGCCAGCTCCCCCGAGAGTTTAGAAAAACTGTTTTTT
CASSPESLEKLFF
>-|-|TRBJ2-2|TRBV7-3
TGTGCTAGCAGCTTAACAAGGACCGGGGAGCTGTTTTTT
CASSLTRTGELFF
>-|-|TRBJ1-2|TRBV29-1
TGCAGCGTTGCCACCTCGATGGGCTACACCTTC
CSVATSMGYTF
>TRBD2|-|TRBJ2-7|TRBV9
TGTGCCAGCAGTCCTAGCGGAAAAACCTACGAGCAGTACTTC
CASSPSGKTYEQYF